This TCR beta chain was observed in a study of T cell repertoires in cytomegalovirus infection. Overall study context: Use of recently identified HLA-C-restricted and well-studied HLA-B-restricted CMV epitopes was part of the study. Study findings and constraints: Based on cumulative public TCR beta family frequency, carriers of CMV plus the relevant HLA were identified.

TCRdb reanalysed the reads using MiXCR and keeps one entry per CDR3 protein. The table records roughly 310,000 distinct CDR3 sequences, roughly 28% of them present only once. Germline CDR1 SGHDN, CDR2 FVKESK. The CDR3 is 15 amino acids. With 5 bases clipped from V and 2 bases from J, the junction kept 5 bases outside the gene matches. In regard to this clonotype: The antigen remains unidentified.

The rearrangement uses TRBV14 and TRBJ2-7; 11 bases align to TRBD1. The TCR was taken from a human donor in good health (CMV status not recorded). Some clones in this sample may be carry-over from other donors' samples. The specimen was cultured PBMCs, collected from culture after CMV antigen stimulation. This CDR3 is CASSFGTGGTYEQYF. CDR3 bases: TGTGCCAGCAGCTTCGGGACAGGGGGGACCTACGAGCAGTACTTC.